This TCR beta chain emerged from a study of T cells in localized non-small cell lung cancer. Comment on this clone: What it binds is unknown. One junction end disagrees with the germline gene, perhaps due to a read error.

Regarding the study as a whole: Highest T cell clonality was seen in uninvolved adjacent lung, surpassing that measured in tumor. In adjacent lung appeared a median 57 of the top 100 tumor clones. Heterogeneity remains possible because sequencing was limited to only one tumor region.

Generated by immunoSEQ multiplex PCR, the TCRdb table keeps only in-frame clones and is missing some. This table has more than 45,000 clones, 80% to 85% appearing once. Germline-derived CDR1 and CDR2 are SGHTA and FQGNSA. The CDR3 has 14 residues. This chain links TRBV7-2 with TRBJ1-2; D is perhaps TRBD1 (6 bases). The sequence derives from a man between 40 and 75 years old with stage III lung adenocarcinoma. The specimen was peripheral blood mononuclear cells, collected before any cancer treatment. DNA of the CDR3: TGTGCCAGCGGCTTACGGGGGGCGAACTATGGCTACACCTTC. The encoded protein is CASGLRGANYGYTF.